Listed here are 6 T cell receptor beta chains from one sample, sequenced in a study of T cell responses to AZD1222 COVID-19 vaccine. Produced via immunoSEQ multiplex PCR; TCRdb's table is partial and in-frame only. The table shows around 130,000 clones, with 85% to 90% occurring only once. Sequenced here: peripheral blood, sampled on day 0 of AZD1222 vaccination. These receptors were taken from an adult in good health.

The rearrangement joins TRBV9 to TRBJ1-1; D perhaps matches TRBD1 (5 bases). This CDR3 contains 14 residues. The germline CDR1 and CDR2 sequences are SGDLS and YYNGEE. V was trimmed by 0 bases and J by 4 bases, leaving 10 bases between them. The chain's CDR3 is CASSVARGGTEAFF. The CDR3 coding sequence is TGTGCCAGCAGCGTAGCCCGGGGGGGCACTGAAGCTTTCTTT.

This chain uses TRBV27 with TRBJ2-1; unclear D gene. Germline V lookup: CDR1 MNHEY, CDR2 SMNVEV (reference sequence). The V and J ends lost 5 bases and 4 bases respectively, with 15 bases between them. CDR3 length: 15 amino acids. CDR3 loop: CASSPNTDIYNEQFF. CDR3 DNA: TGTGCCAGCAGTCCAAACACTGACATATACAATGAGCAGTTCTTC.

V is TRBV27 and J is TRBJ1-2; D possibly corresponds to TRBD1 (5 bases). Deletions cut 0 bases from V and 3 bases from J, with 14 bases between. This CDR3 spans 16 amino acids. CDR1 is MNHEY, CDR2 SMNVEV, per germline (reference sequence). CDR3 amino acids: CASSLSSLSGHYGYTF. CDR3 DNA sequence: TGTGCCAGCAGTTTATCGTCACTCTCAGGGCACTATGGCTACACCTTC.

Only a few counts were recorded for this clone. The same CDR3 can be traced to other DNA sequences in this sample. V usage is TRBV7-9 and J usage is TRBJ2-1; 9 nucleotides line up with TRBD2. The V gene's germline CDR1 is SEHNR and CDR2 FQNEAQ (reference sequence). The CDR3 consists of 16 residues. Unmatched junction bases numbered 2, after V lost 0 bases and J lost 2 bases. CDR3 amino acids: CASSLALAGTYNEQFF. Written as DNA, the CDR3 is TGTGCCAGCAGCTTAGCGCTAGCGGGGACCTACAATGAGCAGTTCTTC.

This sequence joins TRBV30 and TRBJ2-1; D possibly matches TRBD1 or TRBD2 (7 bases each). The CDR3 is 15 amino acids. Deletions cut 1 base from V and 2 bases from J, with 12 bases between. The germline CDR1 and CDR2 sequences are GTSNPN and SVGIG (reference sequence). The CDR3: CAWSGGGGTYNEQFF. For the CDR3, the DNA is TGTGCCTGGAGTGGGGGAGGGGGCACCTACAATGAGCAGTTCTTC.

This clone was seen a single time. CDR3 sequence: CASSLTSGTDTQYF. The CDR3 region has the DNA TGTGCCAGCAGTTTGACTAGCGGCACAGATACGCAGTATTTT. This rearrangement joins TRBV27 to TRBJ2-3; 8 nucleotides line up with TRBD2. Germline CDR1 and CDR2: MNHEY and SMNVEV (reference sequence). With 3 bases clipped from V and 1 base from J, the junction kept 0 bases outside the gene matches. The CDR3 sequence is 14 residues long.